In its sample, the clone carrying this T cell receptor beta chain was seen once. This entry comes from a study of blood T cell repertoires in COVID-19. Germline V gene data show CDR1 as MNHEY and CDR2 as SVGAGI. After removal of 5 bases from V and 16 bases from J, the junction contained 7 bases not matched to a gene. CDR3 size: 13 residues. Libraries were prepared by immunoSEQ multiplex PCR; TCRdb keeps only in-frame clonotypes and omits some of them. The sample contains 230,000 or so clones, around 90% of which appear only once. The clonotype was recovered from a woman aged 25 to 39 who had recovered from COVID-19. The specimen sequenced was PBMCs or T cells enriched from blood (not recorded which). This chain joins TRBV6-5 and TRBJ1-6; 11 bases line up with TRBD1. The CDR3 spells CASSTGTGGSLHF. The CDR3 DNA reads TGTGCCAGCAGTACCGGGACAGGGGGTTCTCTCCACTTT.